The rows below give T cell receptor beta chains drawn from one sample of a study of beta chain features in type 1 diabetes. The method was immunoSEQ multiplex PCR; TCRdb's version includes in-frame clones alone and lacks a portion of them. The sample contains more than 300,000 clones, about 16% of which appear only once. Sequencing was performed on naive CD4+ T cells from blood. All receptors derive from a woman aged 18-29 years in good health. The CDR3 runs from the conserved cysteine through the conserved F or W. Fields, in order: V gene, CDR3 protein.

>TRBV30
CAQGSPYEQYF
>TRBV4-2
CASISGRPDNEQFF
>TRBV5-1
CASGTGPMNTEAFF
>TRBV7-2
CASSLDFSWQPQHF
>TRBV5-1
CASSLIPGDYGYTF
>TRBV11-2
CASSSHRETGELFF
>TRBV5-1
CASSLSSFVEQFF
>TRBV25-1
CASSEWEGNLGETQYF
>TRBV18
CASSYGNYEQYF
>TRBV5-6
CASSLVGTGVVTDTQYF
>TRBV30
CAWSRGLRGGELFF
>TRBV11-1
CASRSDSEAFF
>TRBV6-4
CASSASLGGNYGYTF
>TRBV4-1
CASSHVTSGSTDTQYF
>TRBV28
CASSTGTSGVEFF
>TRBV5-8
CASSVRTSGSYEQYF
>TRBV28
CASSFIGTVNQPQHF
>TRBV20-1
CSAREHYEQYF
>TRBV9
CASSVAAGGPNEQFF
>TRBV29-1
CSVARLTGNGYTF
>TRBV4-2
CASSQARGLSYEQYF
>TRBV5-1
CASSPYFDNEQFF
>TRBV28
CASSEQSGGWNEQYF
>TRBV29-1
CSVAGTGQETQYF
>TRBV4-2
CASSRLGGTQYSYEQYF
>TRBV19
CASSPRGELFF
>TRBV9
CASSASREREQFF
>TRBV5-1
CASSLLGAANYGYTF
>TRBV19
CASGTGREAFF
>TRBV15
CATRTRGTGFRDQPQHF
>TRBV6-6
CASSLSSGVNTGELFF
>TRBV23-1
CASSQSAGTSGRWSYEQYF
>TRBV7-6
CASSPFRSHTEAFF
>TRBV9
CASSVGGLGTGDFTGELFF
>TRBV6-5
CASRVMGTPGELFF
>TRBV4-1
CASSQRKRNEDNEQFF
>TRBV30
CAWSTRRGRAADTQYF
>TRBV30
CAWNRQGQETQYF
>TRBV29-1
CSVEERGTDTQYF
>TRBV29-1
CSVGEQGGNTIYF
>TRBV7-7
CASSLESSGGYNEQFF
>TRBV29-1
CSVFQREGRADTQYF